Listed here is a single T cell receptor beta chain. This record belongs to a study of blood T cell repertoires in COVID-19. Study details: Whether acute or convalescent, the COVID-19 samples came from the United States, Italy and Spain. T cells, B-cell-depleted T cells, or PBMCs provided the cDNA or gDNA that served as material.

The germline V gene has CDR1 MGHRA and CDR2 YSYEKL. This CDR3 spans 17 amino acids. The junction had 12 bases not matched to a gene; V was cut back by 4 bases and J by 4 bases. In the original processing: Amplification of reference gene primers provided the estimated nucleated cell counts. Libraries were prepared by immunoSEQ multiplex PCR; TCRdb keeps only in-frame clonotypes and omits some of them. V and J calls and clone size follow that table, whereas D and trimming were derived from the DNA. The data contain around 300,000 clones, nearly 90% of them singletons. The cohort comprised adults aged roughly 18 to 95 years residing in under 25 US areas.

Source material: PBMCs or T cells enriched from blood (not recorded which). The chain links TRBV4-1 to TRBJ2-2, with 7 bases identical to TRBD1. This sequence was found in a young woman with acute COVID-19. DNA for the CDR3: TGCGCCAGCAGCCGACTTCCGGGACAGTTTTCCACCGGGGAGCTGTTTTTT. This encodes CASSRLPGQFSTGELFF.